Below, one T cell receptor (beta chain) is given with its context. Its antigen is currently unknown. Germline trimming cut 3 bases from V and 6 bases from J; bases unmatched to any gene: 11. Germline CDR1 is SGHRS and CDR2 is YFSETQ. The CDR3 is made up of 15 amino acids. This sample was included in a study of cytomegalovirus exposure and HLA in healthy donors. General study findings and limits: Most subjects' HLA-A and HLA-B alleles were reportedly predicted from TCR beta sequences. In an earlier analysis, about 87% or about 30%: the productive usage of most TCR beta V segments.

The PCR used 60 Vbeta and 13 Jbeta primers. Generated by immunoSEQ multiplex PCR, the TCRdb table keeps only in-frame clones and is missing some. This repertoire shows roughly 98,000 clones, 65% to 75% found once; its top ten account for roughly 3%. The chain combines TRBV5-1 with TRBJ2-7; TRBD1 agrees at 8 bases. The TCR was taken from a female donor in good health and CMV-seropositive. Source material: PBMCs. The CDR3 loop is CASSSDREVGGEQYF. The DNA of the CDR3 is TGCGCCAGCAGCTCGGACAGGGAGGTTGGGGGCGAGCAGTACTTC.